The 5 T cell receptor beta chains reported below all come from one sample, sequenced in a study of CD8+ T cells in alopecia areata (dated by TCRdb to 2017 to 2018). The label giving this sample's treatment or condition can be read as: oral pan-JAK inhibitor, 5-10 mg twice daily. The protocol used for the library was the immunoSEQ multiplex PCR assay. RNA was extracted from all samples and reverse transcribed into cDNA, which served as template for TCR sequencing. This is the immuneACCESS table as TCRdb keeps it, with only in-frame sequences that have V and J called. A part of the clones is gone; compared with another copy, unresolved V genes explain less than half, and the rest is unexplained. The sample table holds a few hundred thousand clones, of which roughly two fifths were seen once. The top ten clones comprise just under 0.5% of the sample. The sample was CD4+ T cells sorted from blood, taken at approximately week 30, from a patient treated with tofacitinib. These receptors originate from a human donor with alopecia areata.

This clone was seen more than once but under ten times. The chain employs TRBV28 and TRBJ2-1; 14 bases agree with TRBD2. The V and J ends lost 4 bases and 9 bases, in that order; junction bases with no gene match: 8. The V gene's germline CDR1 is MDHEN and CDR2 SYDVKM. The CDR3 runs 16 residues. The CDR3 region has the DNA TGTGCCAGCAGTTCGCCGGGACTAGCGGGAGTGGGTGAGCAGTTCTTC. Amino acid sequence: CASSSPGLAGVGEQFF. The entire variable domain, with the rest obtained from reference TRBV28 and TRBJ2-1, is as follows: DVKVTQSSRYLVKRTGEKVFLECVQDMDHENMFWYRQDPGLGLRLIYFSYDVKMKEKGDIPEGYSVSREKKERFSLILESASTNQTSMYLCASSSPGLAGVGEQFFGPGTRLTVL.

The chain couples TRBV6-6 to TRBJ1-1, with 8 bases lining up with TRBD1. The CDR3 covers 15 residues. The J segment lost 0 bases and the V segment lost 5 bases, leaving 5 bases of the junction unmatched. Per germline, CDR1 MNHNY and CDR2 SVGAGI (reference sequence). The CDR3 here is CASSPGQVMNTEAFF. The CDR3 DNA reads TGTGCCAGCAGTCCGGGACAGGTCATGAACACTGAAGCTTTCTTT.

This clone was observed a few times. V gene TRBV5-1 combines with J gene TRBJ2-3; D might be TRBD1 or TRBD2, each matching 5 bases. Trimming left V 5 bases short and J 1 base short, with 17 bases between. Germline values: CDR1 SGHRS, CDR2 YFSETQ. The CDR3 contains 16 residues. The CDR3 reads CASRRAGTGGTDTQYF. The CDR3, as DNA: TGCGCCAGCAGAAGAGCCGGGACGGGCGGCACAGATACGCAGTATTTT.

The chain uses TRBV25-1 and TRBJ2-7, with no clear D. Germline CDR1 is MGHDK and CDR2 is SYGVNS. V dropped 4 bases and J dropped 10 bases, with 11 bases sitting between them. The CDR3 covers 11 residues. The CDR3 reads CASSVWQTQYF. CDR3 in DNA: TGTGCCAGCAGTGTTTGGCAGACTCAGTACTTC.

This clone was seen more than once but under ten times. The chain couples TRBV5-1 to TRBJ2-1; possibly TRBD1 for D (6 bases). The CDR3 is made up of 15 amino acids. The V end lost 5 bases, the J end lost 6 bases, and 18 bases lay between the germline ends. Germline assignment: CDR1 SGHRS and CDR2 YFSETQ. In nucleotides, the CDR3 is TGCGCCAGCAGATATTTCTCAACAGGGAGCAATGAGCAGTTCTTC. It yields the protein CASRYFSTGSNEQFF.